Below, 25 T cell receptor beta chains from the same sample are listed, as sequenced in a study of cytomegalovirus exposure and HLA in healthy donors. Primers included in the PCR were 60 Vbeta and 13 Jbeta primers. Libraries were prepared by immunoSEQ multiplex PCR; TCRdb keeps only in-frame clonotypes and omits some of them. The sample data list tens of thousands of clones. The sequenced sample consisted of PBMCs. These receptors all come from a female donor in good health and CMV-seropositive.

The chain joins TRBV4-1 to TRBJ1-2, with 7 positions matching TRBD1. The CDR3 length is 16 residues. J lost 4 bases, V lost 1 base, and 9 bases had no gene match. CDR1 and CDR2 from the germline V gene are MGHRA and YSYEKL. CDR3 amino acids: CASSQGGTDRTYGYTF. CDR3 bases: TGCGCCAGCAGCCAAGGGGGGACAGACCGAACCTATGGCTACACCTTC.

Concerning this clone itself: Its ends do not fully match the called genes, so a read error is possible. The CDR3 DNA reads as TGCGCCAGCCGTGATTCAGTCTCCCAAGAGACCCAGTACTTC. It encodes CASRDSVSQETQYF. This chain joins TRBV10-2 and TRBJ2-5; D remains unclear. Germline CDR1 and CDR2: WSHSY and SAAADI. The CDR3 is 14 amino acids.

The V gene is TRBV5-4, the J gene TRBJ2-3; 11 bases line up with TRBD1. The V gene's germline CDR1 is SGHNT and CDR2 YYREEE (reference sequence). CDR3 length equals 15 residues. With 4 bases clipped from V and 4 bases from J, the junction kept 5 bases outside the gene matches. The CDR3 here is CASSRTGGIADTQYF. The CDR3, as DNA: TGTGCCAGCAGCCGGACAGGGGGCATAGCAGATACGCAGTATTTT.

The gene calls are TRBV19 and TRBJ2-6; the D is unclear. This CDR3 has 15 amino acids. The germline V gene encodes CDR1 LNHDA and CDR2 SQIVND (reference sequence). V was trimmed by 1 base and J by 2 bases, leaving 6 bases between them. The CDR3 loop is CASSIVAAGANVLTF. The CDR3 region has the DNA TGTGCCAGTAGTATAGTGGCCGCTGGGGCCAACGTCCTGACTTTC.

The chain's CDR3 is CASSPTLAGVYEQYF. CDR3 nucleotides: TGTGCCAGCTCACCTACACTAGCGGGAGTATACGAGCAGTACTTC. This rearrangement joins TRBV18 to TRBJ2-7; 11 bases fit TRBD2. The V gene's germline CDR1 is KGHSH and CDR2 LQKENI. The trim removed 3 bases at V and 4 bases at J, leaving 5 bases unmatched. This CDR3 has 15 amino acids.

The rearrangement joins TRBV18 to TRBJ2-3; 9 nucleotides match TRBD1. The germline V gene encodes CDR1 KGHSH and CDR2 LQKENI. The junction had 15 bases not matched to a gene; V was cut back by 6 bases and J by 5 bases. The CDR3 is made up of 17 amino acids. The CDR3 DNA sequence: TGTGCCAGCTCGCCAATACGAGCACAGGGGGCTGGAGATACGCAGTATTTT. It specifies CASSPIRAQGAGDTQYF. The complete variable domain, with remaining parts taken from reference TRBV18 and TRBJ2-3, reads NAGVMQNPRHLVRRRGQEARLRCSPMKGHSHVYWYRQLPEEGLKFMVYLQKENIIDESGMPKERFSAEFPKEGPSILRIQQVVRGDSAAYFCASSPIRAQGAGDTQYFGPGTRLTVL.

The V and J genes are TRBV7-9 and TRBJ2-2; a possible D gene is TRBD2 (6 bases). The V and J ends lost 5 bases and 8 bases respectively, with 12 bases between them. The CDR3 sequence is 13 residues long. The V gene's germline CDR1 is SEHNR and CDR2 FQNEAQ (reference sequence). In nucleotides, the CDR3 is TGTGCCAGCAGCCCGACTAGTACGGGGGAGCTGTTTTTT. Protein sequence: CASSPTSTGELFF.

This chain joins TRBV5-1 and TRBJ2-3; 7 bases match TRBD2. The germline CDR1 and CDR2 sequences are SGHRS and YFSETQ. This CDR3 has 14 amino acids. V was pared by 4 bases and J by 5 bases, with 7 bases of the junction left unmatched. The CDR3 region is CASSVAGAGDTQYF. The CDR3 DNA reads TGCGCCAGCAGCGTTGCGGGAGCTGGAGATACGCAGTATTTT.

The gene calls are TRBV4-1 and TRBJ2-3; 7 bases map to TRBD1. The CDR3 consists of 16 residues. Trimming removed 5 bases from V and 0 bases from J; junction bases left unmatched: 8. Looked up from germline, CDR1 is MGHRA and CDR2 is YSYEKL. CDR3 in DNA: TGCGCCAGCAGCTCCAGACAGGGTGTAAGCACAGATACGCAGTATTTT. It encodes CASSSRQGVSTDTQYF.

V usage is TRBV5-1 and J usage is TRBJ2-7, with 9 bases fitting TRBD1. The CDR3 has 14 residues. V shed 4 bases and J 6 bases; nucleotides not matched to a gene: 8. Germline assignment: CDR1 SGHRS and CDR2 YFSETQ. The CDR3 spells CASSHGTGLGEQYF. The CDR3 nucleotides are TGCGCCAGCAGCCACGGGACAGGGCTGGGCGAGCAGTACTTC.

The chain employs TRBV28 and TRBJ1-3, with a possible D match to TRBD1 (5 bases). V was pared by 6 bases and J by 1 base, with 16 bases between. Per the germline V gene, CDR1 is MDHEN and CDR2 is SYDVKM. The CDR3 contains 16 residues. CDR3 residues: CASSPPLGGSGNTIYF. The CDR3 region has the DNA TGTGCCAGCAGCCCTCCCCTCGGGGGGTCTGGAAACACCATATATTTT.

The genes are TRBV4-3 and TRBJ2-7; the D gene is possibly TRBD1 (5 bases). Per germline, CDR1 LGHNA and CDR2 YSLEER. With 4 bases removed from V and 4 bases from J, the gap between germline ends came to 11 bases. The length of the CDR3 is 13 residues. CDR3 residues: CASSRVTGYEQYF. In nucleotides, the CDR3 is TGCGCCAGCAGCCGCGTCACAGGTTACGAGCAGTACTTC.

The chain couples TRBV5-4 to TRBJ2-7; D is possibly TRBD1 (5 bases). The CDR3 totals 14 residues. Germline V gene data show CDR1 as SGHNT and CDR2 as YYREEE (reference sequence). V was trimmed by 4 bases and J by 2 bases, leaving 13 bases between them. CDR3 coding DNA: TGTGCCAGCAGCCAGACAGTTAATCCCTACGAGCAGTACTTC. Translation: CASSQTVNPYEQYF.

This chain uses TRBV7-9 with TRBJ2-2; 7 positions match TRBD1. V shed 1 base, J shed 6 bases, and the junction held 2 bases outside the gene matches. This CDR3 region has 14 residues. The germline V gene encodes CDR1 SEHNR and CDR2 FQNEAQ (reference sequence). This chain's CDR3 is CASSLGQGAGELFF. The CDR3 region has the DNA TGTGCCAGCAGCTTAGGACAGGGTGCCGGGGAGCTGTTTTTT.

J is TRBJ2-5 and V is TRBV7-2, with a tentative D call TRBD2 (6 bases). The CDR3 covers 16 residues. Looked up from germline, CDR1 is SGHTA and CDR2 is FQGNSA. V dropped 4 bases and J dropped 6 bases, with 21 bases sitting between them. The CDR3 nucleotides are TGTGCCAGCAGCTCACAAGGGTCTAGCGTCGGGAAGACCCAGTACTTC. This sequence encodes CASSSQGSSVGKTQYF.

This chain links TRBV5-6 with TRBJ2-7; tentatively, D is TRBD2 (6 bases). Germline V CDR1 and CDR2: SGHDT, YYEEEE. There are 13 residues in the CDR3. V was clipped by 2 bases and J by 5 bases, with 11 bases between them. CDR3 in amino acids: CASSFGGVHEQYF. The CDR3, as DNA: TGTGCCAGCAGCTTCGGAGGGGTCCACGAGCAGTACTTC.

The chain links TRBV9 to TRBJ1-2, with 8 bases matching TRBD1. Germline trimming cut 1 base from V and 5 bases from J; bases unmatched to any gene: 13. The CDR3 has 17 amino acids. In germline, CDR1 is SGDLS, CDR2 YYNGEE. The CDR3 sequence: CASSVSLGTGPGYGYTF. The CDR3 nucleotides are TGTGCCAGCAGCGTATCCCTAGGGACAGGCCCTGGGTATGGCTACACCTTC.

The CDR3 loop is CASSPPRVAKNIQYF. CDR3 sequence (DNA): TGTGCCAGCTCACCACCGAGGGTAGCCAAAAACATTCAGTACTTC. The chain employs TRBV18 and TRBJ2-4, with D possibly matching TRBD2 (5 bases). The CDR3 is made up of 15 amino acids. Trimming removed 0 bases from V and 0 bases from J, with 6 bases in between. From germline, CDR1 is KGHSH and CDR2 LQKENI.

The chain is built from TRBV18 and TRBJ2-7, with 10 bases lining up with TRBD1. V was clipped by 3 bases and J by 2 bases; unmatched bases: 1. The germline V gene encodes CDR1 KGHSH and CDR2 LQKENI. The CDR3 consists of 14 residues. As DNA, the CDR3 is TGTGCCAGCTCACCTGACAGGGGGCCCTACGAGCAGTACTTC. Translation gives CASSPDRGPYEQYF.

This chain uses TRBV5-6 with TRBJ2-4; TRBD1 agrees at 7 bases. The germline gives CDR1 SGHDT, CDR2 YYEEEE. The CDR3 length is 14 residues. V dropped 0 bases and J dropped 12; count of bases not matched to a gene: 9. The CDR3 bases are TGTGCCAGCAGCTTGGGGGACAGTCGGTCAACTCAGTACTTC. It yields the protein CASSLGDSRSTQYF.

CDR3 coding DNA: TGTGCCAGCAGCTTATCTCGGGCGGGGGGTGGTGAGCAGTTCTTC. This codes for CASSLSRAGGGEQFF. The rearrangement links TRBV5-4 to TRBJ2-1; TRBD2 matches at 8 bases. The CDR3 contains 15 residues. V gave up 2 bases and J gave up 9 bases; unmatched junction bases: 10. Looked up from germline, CDR1 is SGHNT and CDR2 is YYREEE (reference sequence).

The J gene is TRBJ2-2, the V gene TRBV9; 11 bases match TRBD2. The junction had 3 bases not matched to a gene; V was cut back by 0 bases and J by 2 bases. Germline lookup yields CDR1 SGDLS and CDR2 YYNGEE. The CDR3 has 17 residues. The chain's CDR3 is CASSVELAGANTGELFF. CDR3 bases: TGTGCCAGCAGCGTAGAACTAGCGGGGGCTAACACCGGGGAGCTGTTTTTT.

The chain has TRBV7-9 and TRBJ1-5; D remains ambiguous. This CDR3 contains 12 residues. CDR1 and CDR2 from the germline V gene are SEHNR and FQNEAQ (reference sequence). V lost 5 bases to trimming and J lost 4 bases, with 6 bases between them. The DNA of the CDR3 is TGTGCCAGCAGCAGAGGGAATCAGCCCCAGCATTTT. This gives the protein CASSRGNQPQHF.

The chain carries TRBV6-5 and TRBJ1-5, with 10 positions matching TRBD1. This CDR3 is 13 amino acids long. The germline V gene encodes CDR1 MNHEY and CDR2 SVGAGI. V lost 8 bases and J lost 4; bases outside the gene matches: 2. The CDR3 bases are TGTGCCAGCCGGGACAGGGGAAATCAGCCCCAGCATTTT. It specifies CASRDRGNQPQHF.

The chain employs TRBV19 and TRBJ2-7; perhaps TRBD1 as D (6 bases). V lost 6 bases to trimming and J lost 3 bases, with 15 bases between them. There are 14 residues in the CDR3. Germline CDR1 LNHDA, CDR2 SQIVND (reference sequence). CDR3 nucleotide sequence: TGTGCCAGTAGCCCCATGGGACATTACTACGAGCAGTACTTC. It codes for CASSPMGHYYEQYF.